The entry below describes one TCR beta chain. Its antigen is undetermined. In germline, CDR1 is ENHRY, CDR2 SYGVKD. After removal of 6 bases from V and 6 bases from J, the junction contained 0 bases not matched to a gene. The CDR3 has 11 amino acids. The entry originates in a study of radiotherapy plus CTLA-4 blockade in lung cancer. Study summary: Disease control was achieved by 31% of patients, and objective responses by about 17%. Study-level results: Following radiotherapy plus ipilimumab, tumor-derived TCR clones expanded in the blood.

The method was immunoSEQ multiplex PCR; TCRdb's version includes in-frame clones alone and lacks a portion of them. The data show roughly 130,000 clones, 90% seen once. V is TRBV10-3 and J is TRBJ1-1, with TRBD1 matching 8 bases. The sample here was peripheral blood, taken from a patient treated with radiotherapy plus ipilimumab. This receptor was taken from a human donor with non-small cell lung cancer that progressed on radiotherapy plus ipilimumab. CDR3 in DNA: TGTGCCATCAGGGACAGGGCTGAAGCTTTCTTT. Translated: CAIRDRAEAFF.